The present T cell receptor (beta chain) was sequenced within a study of cytomegalovirus exposure and HLA in healthy donors. Study-level points and caveats: Accurate prediction of HLA-A and HLA-B alleles (for most subjects) was reportedly achieved from TCR beta sequences.

The CDR3 covers 16 residues. The germline V gene encodes CDR1 LGHNA and CDR2 YSLEER. V gave up 3 bases and J gave up 6 bases, with 20 bases separating them. In regard to this clone: As yet, its antigen is unknown.

A multiplex PCR was run with 60 Vbeta primers and 13 Jbeta primers. The table came from immunoSEQ multiplex PCR; TCRdb's copy has only in-frame clones and leaves some out. This table holds under 130,000 clones, roughly 79% found once. The sequence derives from a man aged 35-49 years in good health and CMV-seronegative. The specimen was PBMCs. The rearrangement joins TRBV4-3 to TRBJ1-2; maybe TRBD1 (5 bases). CDR3 in amino acids: CASSQVLTAKRDGYTF. The CDR3 DNA follows: TGCGCCAGCAGCCAGGTTTTGACAGCAAAGCGAGATGGCTACACCTTC.